Below are 9 T cell receptor beta chains sequenced from a single sample in a study of beta chain features in type 1 diabetes (dated 2018 in TCRdb). Overall study results and their limits: In all four CD4+ subsets, TCRB CDR3 length was moderately but significantly shorter in type 1 diabetes patients.

Libraries were built with the immunoSEQ multiplex PCR assay. The entire isolated RNA was reverse transcribed using the High Capacity cDNA Reverse Transcription Kit, and thus expressed TCRB transcripts were sequenced. The immuneACCESS repertoire file appears here via TCRdb, limited to in-frame rearrangements. These files lack a portion of the clones; in checked studies, under half of the deficit traces to unresolved V genes, and the cause of the others is not known. A total of 100,000 to 150,000 clones appear in this sample, 17% of them only once. The ten most abundant clones make up around 2.5% of the sample. No antigen has been identified for these receptors. The sequencing input was central memory CD4+ T cells from blood. The source of these receptors is a man between 18 and 35 years old with type 1 diabetes.

The V call is TRBV9, the J call TRBJ2-7, with D tentatively TRBD1 (5 bases). Germline V gives CDR1 SGDLS, CDR2 YYNGEE. The CDR3 sequence is 14 residues long. V lost 3 bases to trimming and J lost 0 bases, with 10 bases between them. In DNA form, the CDR3 reads TGTGCCAGCAGCGAGCAGGGCCGCTCCTACGAGCAGTACTTC. It codes for CASSEQGRSYEQYF.

With regard to this clone: Additional DNA sequences in this sample encode the identical CDR3. This chain joins TRBV30 and TRBJ2-5; D not certain. CDR1 GTSNPN and CDR2 SVGIG come from the germline V gene (reference sequence). Trimming pared 4 bases from V and 4 bases from J, leaving 7 bases between. The CDR3 sequence is 11 residues long. Here the CDR3 DNA reads TGTGCCTGGACGGTGGGAGAGACCCAGTACTTC. Its translation: CAWTVGETQYF.

The chain combines TRBV2 with TRBJ2-5; D is undetermined. Germline CDR1 SNHLY, CDR2 FYNNEI. Trimming took 8 bases from V and 1 from J, leaving 8 bases between them. The CDR3 has 12 amino acids. CDR3 loop: CASGWSQETQYF. DNA for the CDR3: TGTGCCAGCGGGTGGTCCCAAGAGACCCAGTACTTC.

A few counts support this clone. The chain couples TRBV5-1 to TRBJ2-2; D perhaps matches TRBD2 (6 bases). This CDR3 is 15 amino acids long. Between the trimmed V and J ends, which lost 2 bases and 2 bases, there was a span of 10 bases. Germline V CDR1 and CDR2: SGHRS, YFSETQ. DNA of the CDR3: TGCGCCAGCAGCTTACTAGCCGATAACACCGGGGAGCTGTTTTTT. Protein product: CASSLLADNTGELFF.

This clone has a handful of counts. The chain uses TRBV7-2 and TRBJ2-5; D call uncertain. The germline gives CDR1 SGHTA, CDR2 FQGNSA. V lost 1 base to trimming and J lost 0 bases, with 12 bases between them. There are 16 residues in the CDR3. CDR3 amino acids: CASSLGDSWYQETQYF. DNA for the CDR3: TGTGCCAGCAGCTTAGGAGACTCTTGGTACCAAGAGACCCAGTACTTC. The whole variable domain, filled in from reference TRBV7-2 and TRBJ2-5, reads GAGVSQSPSNKVTEKGKDVELRCDPISGHTALYWYRQSLGQGLEFLIYFQGNSAPDKSGLPSDRFSAERTGGSVSTLTIQRTQQEDSAVYLCASSLGDSWYQETQYFGPGTRLLVL.

In this sample, this clone turned up many times. The rearrangement links TRBV7-2 to TRBJ2-2; 10 positions match TRBD1. Germline assignment: CDR1 SGHTA and CDR2 FQGNSA. CDR3 length equals 17 residues. The V segment lost 1 base and the J segment 2 bases; nucleotides outside the gene matches: 4. The CDR3 DNA follows: TGTGCCAGCAGCTTAGAGCGGGACAGGGGAAACACCGGGGAGCTGTTTTTT. Its protein product is CASSLERDRGNTGELFF.

The chain carries TRBV5-4 and TRBJ2-5; 9 bases are a match to TRBD2. Germline V gives CDR1 SGHNT, CDR2 YYREEE (reference sequence). J gave up 2 bases and V 2 bases, and 4 bases lay outside the gene matches. CDR3 length equals 15 residues. The CDR3: CASSFSGGRQETQYF. Here the CDR3 DNA reads TGTGCCAGCAGCTTTAGCGGGGGAAGGCAAGAGACCCAGTACTTC.

Only a few counts were recorded for this clone. The rearrangement joins TRBV5-6 to TRBJ1-2; the match to TRBD1 covers 8 bases. The V gene end was trimmed by 5 bases and the J gene end by 5 bases; junction bases not matched to a gene: 5. CDR1 is SGHDT, CDR2 YYEEEE, per germline. The CDR3 consists of 13 residues. The chain's CDR3 is CASRGQEAYGYTF. CDR3 nucleotides: TGTGCCAGCAGGGGACAGGAGGCTTATGGCTACACCTTC.

This clone was detected only a few times. This rearrangement joins TRBV25-1 to TRBJ2-3, with 8 nucleotides matching TRBD2. Per germline, CDR1 MGHDK and CDR2 SYGVNS. There are 17 residues in the CDR3. V dropped 1 base and J dropped 2; count of bases not matched to a gene: 8. In nucleotides, the CDR3 is TGTGCCAGCAGTGAATTTACGGGAGGGGAGTACACAGATACGCAGTATTTT. It yields the protein CASSEFTGGEYTDTQYF.